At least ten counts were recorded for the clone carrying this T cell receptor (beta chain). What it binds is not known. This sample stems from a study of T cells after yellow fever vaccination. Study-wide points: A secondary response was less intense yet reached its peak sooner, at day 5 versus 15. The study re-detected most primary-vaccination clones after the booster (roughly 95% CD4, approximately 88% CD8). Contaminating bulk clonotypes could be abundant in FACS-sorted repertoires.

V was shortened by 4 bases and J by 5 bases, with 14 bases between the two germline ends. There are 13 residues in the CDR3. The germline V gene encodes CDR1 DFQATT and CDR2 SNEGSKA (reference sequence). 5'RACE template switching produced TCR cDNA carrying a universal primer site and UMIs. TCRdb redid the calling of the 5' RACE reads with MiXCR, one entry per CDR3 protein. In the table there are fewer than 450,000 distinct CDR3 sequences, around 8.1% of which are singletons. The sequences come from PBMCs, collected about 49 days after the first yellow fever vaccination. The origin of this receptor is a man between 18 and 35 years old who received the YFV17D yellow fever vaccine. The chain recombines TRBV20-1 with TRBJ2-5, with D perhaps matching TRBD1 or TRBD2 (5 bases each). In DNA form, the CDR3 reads TGCAGTGCTAAGCGCCGGGGCGGGGAGACCCAGTACTTC. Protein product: CSAKRRGGETQYF.